The 21 T cell receptor beta chains below were found in one sample sequenced in a study of monozygotic twins with inflammatory bowel disease. TCRdb reprocessed the 5' RACE reads and keeps a single row for each CDR3 protein, giving no DNA. This sample's clone table lists around 450,000 distinct CDR3 sequences. Sequencing was carried out using blood. The receptors were sampled from a human donor with ulcerative colitis or Crohn's disease, or a healthy co-twin of an affected twin (not recorded which).

The V call is TRBV12-3 or TRBV12-4, the J call TRBJ1-1. This CDR3 is 13 amino acids long. The CDR3 spells CASSLGVAPEAFF.

The chain joins TRBV3-1 to TRBJ1-5. This CDR3 region has 18 residues. The germline V gene has CDR1 LGHDT and CDR2 YNNKEL (reference sequence). The CDR3 spells CASSQEGGISWRAQPQHF.

The chain has TRBV18 and TRBJ1-2. The CDR3 is made up of 13 amino acids. Germline CDR1 reads KGHSH; CDR2 reads LQKENI. The CDR3 region is CASSPDPGRGYTF. The whole variable domain, remainder taken from reference TRBV18 and TRBJ1-2, is NAGVMQNPRHLVRRRGQEARLRCSPMKGHSHVYWYRQLPEEGLKFMVYLQKENIIDESGMPKERFSAEFPKEGPSILRIQQVVRGDSAAYFCASSPDPGRGYTFGSGTRLTVV.

The chain combines TRBV29-1 with TRBJ1-1. This CDR3 region has 12 residues. Per the germline V gene, CDR1 is SQVTM and CDR2 is ANQGSEA. CDR3 protein: CSVEGANTEAFF.

V gene TRBV29-1 combines with J gene TRBJ1-4; no DNA is available, so the TRBD1 call from TCRdb remains unchecked. This CDR3 comprises 13 residues. Germline V gene data show CDR1 as SQVTM and CDR2 as ANQGSEA. The CDR3 protein is CSALDRGNEKLFF.

The gene calls are TRBV5-1 and TRBJ2-1; TCRdb's D call of TRBD1 is untestable without DNA. The length of the CDR3 is 12 residues. The V gene's germline CDR1 is SGHRS and CDR2 YFSETQ. CDR3: CASSYPGDEQFF.

The V gene is TRBV27, the J gene TRBJ2-1; as DNA is missing, the TRBD2 call by TCRdb cannot be tested. Per germline, CDR1 MNHEY and CDR2 SMNVEV (reference sequence). The CDR3 loop spans 14 amino acids. The CDR3: CASSYLAGDNEQFF.

This chain links TRBV12-3 or TRBV12-4 with TRBJ1-2; as DNA is missing, the TRBD1 call by TCRdb cannot be tested. This CDR3 contains 11 residues. The CDR3 protein is CASSRGYGYTF.

V gene TRBV7-9 combines with J gene TRBJ2-5. Germline V gene sequence: CDR1 SEHNR, CDR2 FQNEAQ (reference sequence). The CDR3 sequence is 13 residues long. Here the CDR3 reads CASCLAGEETQYF.

This chain links TRBV6-2 or TRBV6-3 with TRBJ2-3; TCRdb gives TRBD1 as the D gene, but with no DNA this cannot be confirmed. Per the germline V gene, CDR1 is MNHEY and CDR2 is SVGEGT. The CDR3 has 15 residues. CDR3 amino acids: CASTSGGGATDTQYF.

This chain uses TRBV7-9 with TRBJ1-6. Germline CDR1 and CDR2: SEHNR and FQNEAQ (reference sequence). The CDR3 has 15 residues. The CDR3 region is CASSSGLLGDSPLHF.

This rearrangement joins TRBV7-2 to TRBJ2-5; TCRdb designates TRBD2, a call that cannot be tested without DNA. The CDR3 length is 17 residues. Per germline, CDR1 SGHTA and CDR2 FQGNSA. CDR3 region: CASSLGTSGGTQETQYF.

This sequence joins TRBV6-5 and TRBJ2-2; TCRdb proposes TRBD2, but this gene call is untestable without DNA. The CDR3 covers 19 residues. The germline V gene encodes CDR1 MNHEY and CDR2 SVGAGI. The CDR3 is CASSFGPLLGQGLTGELFF.

This chain uses TRBV12-3 or TRBV12-4 with TRBJ2-3; TCRdb reports TRBD1, a call that lacks DNA to check it against. This CDR3 region has 15 residues. The CDR3 protein is CASRWGRVSTDTQYF.

CDR3 loop: CASSYSAQGNTGELFF. The J gene is TRBJ2-2, the V gene TRBV6-2 or TRBV6-3; there is no DNA to check the TCRdb D call of TRBD1. The CDR3 sequence is 16 residues long. Germline lookup yields CDR1 MNHEY and CDR2 SVGEGT.

The chain carries TRBV5-6 and TRBJ1-5. Germline loops: CDR1 SGHDT, CDR2 YYEEEE. The CDR3 consists of 16 residues. The CDR3 sequence: CASSFMGLNPNQPQHF. Full variable domain (outside the CDR3, taken from reference TRBV5-6 and TRBJ1-5): DAGVTQSPTHLIKTRGQQVTLRCSPKSGHDTVSWYQQALGQGPQFIFQYYEEEERQRGNFPDRFSGHQFPNYSSELNVNALLLGDSALYLCASSFMGLNPNQPQHFGDGTRLSIL.

This chain connects TRBV20-1 to TRBJ2-2; checking the TCRdb D call of TRBD2 is not possible without DNA. The CDR3 loop spans 18 amino acids. Germline V gives CDR1 DFQATT, CDR2 SNEGSKA (reference sequence). The CDR3 sequence is CSARDYPTSGERTGELFF.

This chain connects TRBV29-1 to TRBJ2-3; no DNA is available, so the TRBD1 call from TCRdb remains unchecked. The CDR3 runs to 14 residues. Germline V lookup: CDR1 SQVTM, CDR2 ANQGSEA. The CDR3 sequence: CSVVTGTGGNTQYF.

The V call is TRBV4-2, the J call TRBJ2-3; TCRdb lists TRBD2, though no DNA is available to test this call. This CDR3 comprises 15 residues. Looked up from germline, CDR1 is LGHNA and CDR2 is YNFKEQ. CDR3 residues: CASSRGVGPTDTQYF.

The rearrangement uses TRBV19 and TRBJ1-1. Per the germline V gene, CDR1 is LNHDA and CDR2 is SQIVND (reference sequence). This CDR3 is built from 14 residues. The chain's CDR3 is CASIPGELGTEAFF.

This chain links TRBV7-8 with TRBJ2-1. Germline assignment: CDR1 SGHVS and CDR2 FQNEAQ. The CDR3 spans 12 residues. The CDR3 reads CASSWFETEQFF.